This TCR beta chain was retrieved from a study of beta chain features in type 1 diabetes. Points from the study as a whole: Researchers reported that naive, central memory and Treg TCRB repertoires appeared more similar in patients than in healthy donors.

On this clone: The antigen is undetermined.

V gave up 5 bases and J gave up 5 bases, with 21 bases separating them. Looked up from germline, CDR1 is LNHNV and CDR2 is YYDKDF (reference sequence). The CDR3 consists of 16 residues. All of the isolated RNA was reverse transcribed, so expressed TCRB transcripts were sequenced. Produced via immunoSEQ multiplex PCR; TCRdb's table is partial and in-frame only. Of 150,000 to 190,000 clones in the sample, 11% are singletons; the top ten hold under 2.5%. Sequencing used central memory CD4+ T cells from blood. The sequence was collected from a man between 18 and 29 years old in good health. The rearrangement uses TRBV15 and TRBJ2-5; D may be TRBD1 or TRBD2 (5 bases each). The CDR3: CATSSGSGRVLETQYF. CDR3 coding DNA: TGTGCCACCAGCTCGGGGAGTGGCAGGGTCCTGGAGACCCAGTACTTC.